What follows are 17 T cell receptor beta chains derived from one specimen sequenced in a study of OX40 agonist ivuxolimab in advanced cancers. Sequencing used immunoSEQ multiplex PCR; TCRdb keeps in-frame clones, though not all of them. The sample contains approximately 60,000 clones, 65% to 85% of which appear only once. The starting material was CD4+ or CD8+ T cells sorted from blood, obtained in a trial of the OX40 agonist ivuxolimab. Receptors were obtained from an adult with an advanced solid tumor such as melanoma, head and neck, liver or kidney cancer.

The chain couples TRBV7-8 to TRBJ2-5, with a possible D match to TRBD2 (6 bases). The CDR3 contains 16 residues. Germline V CDR1 and CDR2: SGHVS, FQNEAQ. Trimming cost V 3 bases and J 1 base, with 15 bases left between them. Written as DNA, the CDR3 is TGTGCCAGCAGCTTTGGGCGGGGATTTATCCAAGAGACCCAGTACTTC. It yields the protein CASSFGRGFIQETQYF.

The chain combines TRBV7-9 with TRBJ2-5; a weak D match, TRBD1 (5 bases). This CDR3 contains 14 residues. V dropped 5 bases and J dropped 0 bases, with 10 bases sitting between them. Germline CDR1 reads SEHNR; CDR2 reads FQNEAQ (reference sequence). The CDR3 spells CASSRQSYQETQYF. The CDR3 region has the DNA TGTGCCAGCAGCCGACAGAGCTACCAAGAGACCCAGTACTTC.

The CDR3 protein is CASSTPRDMNTEAFF. CDR3 bases: TGTGCCAGCAGTACCCCCCGGGACATGAACACTGAAGCTTTCTTT. V usage is TRBV6-6 and J usage is TRBJ1-1; tentatively, D is TRBD1 (6 bases). CDR1 is MNHNY and CDR2 is SVGAGI in the germline V gene (reference sequence). The CDR3 is made up of 15 amino acids. V was pared by 5 bases and J by 0 bases, with 13 bases between.

The genes are TRBV6-7 and TRBJ2-5; 8 bases map to TRBD2. TRBV6-7 is noted as an ORF with a role that remains uncertain. There are 18 residues in the CDR3. The V gene end was trimmed by 2 bases and the J gene end by 0 bases; junction bases not matched to a gene: 11. The CDR3 protein is CASSYKGAGGLYQETQYF. CDR3 bases: TGTGCCAGCAGTTACAAAGGGGCGGGGGGATTGTACCAAGAGACCCAGTACTTC.

The J gene is TRBJ1-3, the V gene TRBV10-3; D gene ambiguous. Germline V lookup: CDR1 ENHRY, CDR2 SYGVKD. V was shortened by 5 bases and J by 6 bases, with 8 bases between the two germline ends. CDR3 length equals 12 residues. The DNA for the CDR3 is TGTGCCATCAGTTTCGAGGAAAACACCATATATTTT. This sequence encodes CAISFEENTIYF.

The V call is TRBV4-3, the J call TRBJ2-1; the D gene is possibly TRBD2 (5 bases). Germline CDR1 is LGHNA and CDR2 is YSLEER. V dropped 4 bases and J dropped 7 bases, with 14 bases sitting between them. The CDR3 is made up of 14 amino acids. The DNA for the CDR3 is TGCGCCAGCAGCCGCGGACTGGTGATTAATGAGCAGTTCTTC. This translates into CASSRGLVINEQFF.

This clone was counted between two and nine times. The chain recombines TRBV10-3 with TRBJ2-1; 7 bases agree with TRBD2. Germline V gene lookup returns CDR1 ENHRY and CDR2 SYGVKD. V dropped 0 bases and J dropped 6; count of bases not matched to a gene: 5. The CDR3 contains 15 residues. CDR3 DNA: TGTGCCATCAGTGAGTCGGGGGGGAGCGGCAATGAGCAGTTCTTC. Translation gives CAISESGGSGNEQFF.

The table lists this clone with a count of one. The chain joins TRBV7-2 to TRBJ2-3; 12 bases match TRBD2. CDR1 is SGHTA, CDR2 FQGNSA, per germline. The CDR3 contains 15 residues. V lost 5 bases to trimming and J lost 5 bases; unmatched junction nucleotides: 5. The CDR3 reads CASSPGLAGVDTQYF. The CDR3 DNA reads as TGTGCCAGCAGCCCGGGACTAGCGGGCGTAGATACGCAGTATTTT.

This sequence joins TRBV5-4 and TRBJ1-2, with TRBD1 as a possible D gene (5 bases). Trimming removed 2 bases from V and 4 bases from J, with 12 bases in between. This CDR3 comprises 14 residues. CDR1 is SGHNT, CDR2 YYREEE, per germline (reference sequence). Here the CDR3 reads CASSLAGQSYGYTF. The DNA of the CDR3 is TGTGCCAGCAGCTTAGCAGGGCAAAGCTATGGCTACACCTTC.

The rearrangement uses TRBV6-5 and TRBJ1-3, with D possibly matching TRBD1 (5 bases). Germline V CDR1 and CDR2: MNHEY, SVGAGI. Trimming cost V 0 bases and J 4 bases, with 10 bases left between them. The CDR3 spans 15 residues. CDR3 amino acids: CASSYSGDSGNTIYF. The CDR3 region has the DNA TGTGCCAGCAGTTACTCAGGTGACAGCGGAAACACCATATATTTT.

The chain links TRBV10-3 to TRBJ2-7; tentatively, D is TRBD1 or TRBD2 (6 bases each). Trimming pared 5 bases from V and 0 bases from J, leaving 17 bases between. Germline V gene lookup returns CDR1 ENHRY and CDR2 SYGVKD. The CDR3 runs to 16 residues. CDR3 in DNA: TGTGCCATCAGTTATTGGGGGGCGACGAGCTCCTACGAGCAGTACTTC. Encoded protein: CAISYWGATSSYEQYF.

The J gene is TRBJ1-6, the V gene TRBV4-1, with D unresolved. The CDR3 runs 17 residues. Deletions cut 3 bases from V and 7 bases from J, with 19 bases between. CDR1 is MGHRA and CDR2 is YSYEKL in the germline V gene. The CDR3 sequence: CASSQEASPQQNSPLHF. The CDR3 bases are TGCGCCAGCAGCCAGGAAGCATCCCCTCAACAGAATTCACCCCTCCACTTT.

The chain is built from TRBV9 and TRBJ1-1; TRBD1 matches at 9 bases. The CDR3 contains 15 residues. The germline V gene encodes CDR1 SGDLS and CDR2 YYNGEE. V shed 4 bases and J 1 base; nucleotides not matched to a gene: 5. The CDR3 reads CASSPRTGENTEAFF. The CDR3 region has the DNA TGTGCCAGCAGCCCCCGGACAGGGGAGAACACTGAAGCTTTCTTT.

V and J are TRBV7-3 and TRBJ2-2, with 11 bases fitting TRBD2. The CDR3 length is 15 residues. Germline CDR1 reads SGHTA; CDR2 reads FQGTGA. With V trimmed by 4 bases and J by 4 bases, 2 bases remained unmatched. CDR3 in DNA: TGTGCCAGCAGCTCTAGCGGGGGGCCCACCGGGGAGCTGTTTTTT. It encodes CASSSSGGPTGELFF. The full variable domain, with the rest looked up from reference TRBV7-3 and TRBJ2-2, is GAGVSQTPSNKVTEKGKYVELRCDPISGHTALYWYRQSLGQGPEFLIYFQGTGAADDSGLPNDRFFAVRPEGSVSTLKIQRTERGDSAVYLCASSSSGGPTGELFFGEGSRLTVL.

The chain recombines TRBV11-1 with TRBJ2-7, with TRBD2 matching 8 bases. The CDR3 totals 16 residues. The V segment lost 9 bases and the J segment 0 bases; nucleotides outside the gene matches: 13. In germline, CDR1 is SGHAT, CDR2 FQDESV (reference sequence). CDR3 residues: CARSLTSGCFSYEQYF. The CDR3 DNA reads TGTGCCAGAAGCCTCACTAGCGGTTGCTTCTCCTACGAGCAGTACTTC.

Only a few counts were recorded for this clone. The chain is built from TRBV18 and TRBJ1-5; D gene unclear. This CDR3 has 15 amino acids. The V and J ends lost 5 bases and 0 bases respectively, with 11 bases between them. CDR1 and CDR2 from the germline V gene are KGHSH and LQKENI. The CDR3 DNA reads TGTGCCAGCTCAGAGGCGGGTGCTAGCAATCAGCCCCAGCATTTT. Translation gives CASSEAGASNQPQHF. Variable domain in full (rest from reference TRBV18 and TRBJ1-5): NAGVMQNPRHLVRRRGQEARLRCSPMKGHSHVYWYRQLPEEGLKFMVYLQKENIIDESGMPKERFSAEFPKEGPSILRIQQVVRGDSAAYFCASSEAGASNQPQHFGDGTRLSIL.

The gene calls are TRBV7-2 and TRBJ2-5; TRBD2 matches 9 bases. V lost 1 base, J lost 5 bases, and 2 bases stayed unmatched. CDR3 length: 14 residues. The germline CDR1 and CDR2 sequences are SGHTA and FQGNSA. This CDR3 is CASSLVAGGETQYF. The CDR3 DNA follows: TGTGCCAGCAGCTTAGTGGCGGGAGGGGAGACCCAGTACTTC.